The clone carrying this T cell receptor beta chain appeared a few times. Its antigen is still unknown. This entry is derived from a study of neurological immune-mediated disorders. Study-level background: Relapsing-remitting disease affected about 31, and secondary progressive 3, of about 34 multiple sclerosis patients.

Study results and caveats: A possible signature was seen in one related-CDR3 cluster, into which phylogenetic grouping placed the repertoires of 18 of 34 multiple sclerosis patients. Multiple sclerosis was found to have the least TCR clonal expansion, below healthy controls, and HTLV-1-associated myelopathy the most.

TCRdb processed the 5' RACE reads anew with MiXCR; each CDR3 protein has one entry. The sample contains 60,000 to 85,000 distinct CDR3 sequences, about 5.1% of which appear only once. The unsorted libraries had their origin in 2 million PBMCs stored at -80 C. The source is a woman in her 70s with multiple sclerosis. The sample was PBMCs.

The CDR3 DNA reads as TGTGCCAGCTCACCCACTAGCGACAGGAATTATGGCTACACCTTC. It is translated as CASSPTSDRNYGYTF. This chain joins TRBV18 and TRBJ1-2; maybe TRBD1 (6 bases). The CDR3 length is 15 residues. CDR1 and CDR2 (germline): KGHSH, LQKENI. Trimming took 3 bases from V and 5 from J, leaving 16 bases between them.